This T cell receptor (beta chain) was found in a study of spatial heterogeneity in lung cancer. Study results and caveats: Expanded alpha and beta TCR counts within tumors tracked tumor mutation counts.

CDR3 length: 13 amino acids. Trimming took 3 bases from V and 9 from J, leaving 12 bases between them. Germline V CDR1 and CDR2: SNHLY, FYNNEI. Judged by abundance, this clonotype is medium-sized. What it binds is not known. Indicated time point: sample taken at primary tumor resection. From the 5' RACE reads, TCRdb called clonotypes with MiXCR, one entry per CDR3 protein. Of some 1,500 distinct CDR3 sequences in the sample, roughly 13% were seen once. The receptor was isolated from a male donor with early-stage non-small cell lung cancer. J is TRBJ1-5 and V is TRBV2; D call uncertain. The sequenced sample was lung tumor tissue, obtained at surgery. CDR3 DNA: TGTGCCAGCAGTGAGGTCGGTGGAAGGCCCCAGCATTTT. Translating gives CASSEVGGRPQHF.